This entry describes one T cell receptor (beta chain). Its target is not known. These data originate in a study of memory B cells and T cells in multiple sclerosis. The ends were cut back, 4 bases at V and 6 bases at J, with 22 bases in the middle. CDR3 length equals 16 residues. From germline, CDR1 is MNHNY and CDR2 SVGAGI (reference sequence). The repertoire was sequenced with immunoSEQ multiplex PCR; TCRdb's copy has only in-frame clones and lacks some. This sample yields under 50,000 clones, of which over 70% are seen a single time; about 1.1% belongs to the top ten. CFSE-dim autoproliferating and CFSE-high non-proliferating T cells from unstimulated culture were sequenced separately. Cultures began with 45 million to 60 million CFSE-labeled PBMCs, unstimulated for more than 6 days, with replicate wells pooled.

The clonotype comes from a human donor with multiple sclerosis. The chain has TRBV6-6 and TRBJ2-7; D is ambiguous. The sample consisted of PBMCs from blood kept in culture. The CDR3, as DNA: TGTGCCAGCAGTTCGGAGACCGCCGTCTTCGGTGCCGAGCAGTACTTC. This translates into CASSSETAVFGAEQYF.